This TCR beta chain originates from a study of blood T cells in healthy people across ages. Findings of the study overall: It was not possible, with unsorted PBMCs, to conclusively compare naive and antigen-experienced cells.

The germline gives CDR1 SGHTA, CDR2 FQGTGA. With 1 base removed from V and 5 bases from J, the gap between germline ends came to 6 bases. CDR3 length: 13 amino acids. With a J-beta primer mix and a sample-barcoded 5' primer, a second PCR ran about 7 to 12 cycles. Each cDNA molecule was tagged by a template-switch adaptor that had 12 random nucleotides. A single record per CDR3 protein comes from TCRdb applying MiXCR to the 5' RACE reads. The table lists approximately 580,000 distinct CDR3 sequences, 24% of them singletons. In regard to this clonotype: As yet, its antigen is unknown.

These same data were also listed under a study on T cells of mothers and their children. This second report adds: Mothers gave over 8.5 million TCR beta CDR3 reads each, and children several million each. TCR recombination output is shaped by thymic selection similarly in related and unrelated pairs.

This TCR was sampled from a boy aged 5-17 years in good health. The sequenced material came from blood. The gene calls are TRBV7-3 and TRBJ2-1, with D perhaps matching TRBD1 (5 bases). The CDR3 bases are TGTGCCAGCAGCTTAAGACAGCACAATGAGCAGTTCTTC. Translation: CASSLRQHNEQFF.